The 14 T cell receptor beta chains below were found in one sample sequenced in a study of T cell responses to AZD1222 COVID-19 vaccine. This table comes from immunoSEQ multiplex PCR, and its TCRdb copy is limited to in-frame clones, with some not included. This repertoire shows about 110,000 clones, around 82% found once; its top ten account for approximately 5.9%. Sequenced material: peripheral blood, taken on day 0 of AZD1222 vaccination. Every receptor here comes from an adult in good health.

This clone was counted a few times. The chain links TRBV7-9 to TRBJ1-1; D is undetermined. Looked up from germline, CDR1 is SEHNR and CDR2 is FQNEAQ (reference sequence). Trimming pared 1 base from V and 1 base from J, leaving 7 bases between. The CDR3 has 14 amino acids. This CDR3 is CASSLGPQNTEAFF. The CDR3 DNA reads as TGTGCCAGCAGCTTAGGCCCCCAGAACACTGAAGCTTTCTTT.

The CDR3 region has the DNA TGTGCCACCAGCAGGGGACGCTACAATGAGCAGTTCTTC. Translating it yields CATSRGRYNEQFF. The V and J genes are TRBV15 and TRBJ2-1; D is possibly TRBD1 or TRBD2 (5 bases each). From germline, CDR1 is LNHNV and CDR2 YYDKDF (reference sequence). This CDR3 has 13 amino acids. Trimming cost V 3 bases and J 3 bases, with 6 bases left between them.

The chain uses TRBV2 and TRBJ2-7, with a tentative D call TRBD1 (8 bases). Germline V gene sequence: CDR1 SNHLY, CDR2 FYNNEI. Trimming pared 5 bases from V and 4 bases from J, leaving 15 bases between. CDR3 length: 14 residues. The CDR3 protein is CASSPTGGGYEQYF. The CDR3 DNA reads as TGTGCCAGCAGTCCTACAGGGGGAGGGTACGAGCAGTACTTC.

This clone was found a few times. The chain employs TRBV5-1 and TRBJ2-1; no clear D gene. CDR3 size: 15 residues. The V gene lost 0 bases and the J gene lost 2 bases, with 9 bases spanning the gap. CDR1 is SGHRS and CDR2 is YFSETQ in the germline V gene. CDR3 coding DNA: TGCGCCAGCAGCTTGGACGGAGTTACCTACAATGAGCAGTTCTTC. It yields the protein CASSLDGVTYNEQFF.

V and J are TRBV7-2 and TRBJ2-7; a weak D match, TRBD1 (5 bases). Germline V gives CDR1 SGHTA, CDR2 FQGNSA. V dropped 5 bases and J dropped 7 bases, with 15 bases sitting between them. The CDR3 runs 13 residues. CDR3 DNA: TGTGCCAGCAGCCCTCGGACACTCGGGGAGCAGTACTTC. Translated: CASSPRTLGEQYF.

The J gene is TRBJ1-5, the V gene TRBV12-1; the D call of TRBD1 is as the table states it, not checked on the DNA. TRBV12-1 is classified as a pseudogene. This CDR3 is 14 amino acids long. This CDR3 reads CASSFARANQPQHF. The CDR3 nucleotides read TGTGCCAGCAGCTTTGCCAGGGCCAATCAGCCCCAGCATTTT.

V is TRBV7-2 and J is TRBJ1-1; D not certain. Trimming removed 2 bases from V and 1 base from J, with 8 bases in between. CDR1 and CDR2 (germline): SGHTA, FQGNSA. The CDR3 consists of 14 residues. The CDR3 loop is CASSLPGRNTEAFF. The CDR3 region has the DNA TGTGCCAGCAGCTTACCTGGACGGAACACTGAAGCTTTCTTT.

This clone was seen only a few times. The chain is built from TRBV28 and TRBJ2-1; D unclear. CDR3 length: 16 residues. Germline assignment: CDR1 MDHEN and CDR2 SYDVKM. V was trimmed by 4 bases and J by 0 bases, leaving 13 bases between them. CDR3 sequence reads: CASSSFSASSYNEQFF. DNA of the CDR3: TGTGCCAGCAGTTCTTTCTCCGCAAGCTCCTACAATGAGCAGTTCTTC.

This chain uses TRBV7-2 with TRBJ2-7; 11 bases match TRBD2. The CDR3 spans 16 residues. J gave up 2 bases and V 4 bases, and 7 bases lay outside the gene matches. Germline V lookup: CDR1 SGHTA, CDR2 FQGNSA. The CDR3 DNA follows: TGTGCCAGCAGCTCCCGAGGTAGCGGGGGGGCCTACGAGCAGTACTTC. Its translation: CASSSRGSGGAYEQYF.

V and J are TRBV5-6 and TRBJ1-2; D might be TRBD1 (5 bases). Between the trimmed V and J ends, which lost 6 bases and 4 bases, there was a span of 13 bases. The CDR3 has 13 residues. Germline V gene sequence: CDR1 SGHDT, CDR2 YYEEEE. DNA of the CDR3: TGTGCCAGCACCCTAAGGGGAATCTATGGCTACACCTTC. This sequence encodes CASTLRGIYGYTF.

V usage is TRBV5-6 and J usage is TRBJ1-6; D unclear. CDR3 size: 17 residues. Germline assignment: CDR1 SGHDT and CDR2 YYEEEE. Trimming removed 1 base from V and 0 bases from J, with 11 bases in between. The CDR3 DNA is TGTGCCAGCAGCTTGCCGAACGCAGCCTCCTATAATTCACCCCTCCACTTT. Protein: CASSLPNAASYNSPLHF. Drawing the rest from reference TRBV5-6 and TRBJ1-6, the complete variable domain is DAGVTQSPTHLIKTRGQQVTLRCSPKSGHDTVSWYQQALGQGPQFIFQYYEEEERQRGNFPDRFSGHQFPNYSSELNVNALLLGDSALYLCASSLPNAASYNSPLHFGNGTRLTVT.

The V and J genes are TRBV6-5 and TRBJ2-1; D is perhaps TRBD2 (6 bases). Trimming removed 5 bases from V and 9 bases from J, with 17 bases in between. CDR1 MNHEY and CDR2 SVGAGI come from the germline V gene. The CDR3 contains 14 residues. CDR3 bases: TGTGCCAGCAGTCAGGTCCGGTCGCGGGGTGAGCAGTTCTTC. Protein product: CASSQVRSRGEQFF.

J is TRBJ2-2 and V is TRBV6-4; 7 bases align to TRBD2. Germline V CDR1 and CDR2: MRHNA, SNTAGT. Unmatched junction bases numbered 4, after V lost 3 bases and J lost 3 bases. CDR3 length: 15 residues. CDR3: CASSERAGDTGELFF. In nucleotides, the CDR3 is TGTGCCAGCAGTGAGAGGGCGGGGGACACCGGGGAGCTGTTTTTT.

This chain uses TRBV11-2 with TRBJ2-7, with D possibly matching TRBD1 (5 bases). Germline lookup yields CDR1 SGHAT and CDR2 FQNNGV. The CDR3 sequence is 13 residues long. Between the trimmed V and J ends, which lost 4 bases and 7 bases, there was a span of 14 bases. CDR3 loop: CASSWMVGREQYF. CDR3 nucleotide sequence: TGTGCCAGCAGCTGGATGGTGGGGCGGGAGCAGTACTTC.